The source of this T cell receptor beta chain is a study of blood T cells in healthy people across ages. Points from the study as a whole: No conclusive comparison of naive versus antigen-experienced cells was possible with unsorted PBMCs.

Then a second PCR, running about 6 to 11 cycles, was carried out with a sample-barcoded 5' primer and a J-beta primer mix. TCRdb re-derived calls from the 5' RACE reads in MiXCR, one entry per CDR3 protein. The table has about 830,000 distinct CDR3 sequences, around 62% seen once. Germline CDR1 is SGHTA and CDR2 is FQGNSA. The CDR3 runs to 14 residues. In the case of this clonotype: Its antigen is still unknown.

Sequencing was carried out using blood. This clonotype was sampled from a young man in good health. J is TRBJ2-5 and V is TRBV7-2, with D perhaps given as TRBD1 or TRBD2 (5 bases each). Matching the DNA end better, TRBJ2-7 makes the J call doubtful. CDR3 protein: CASSAQRDAYEQYF. In DNA form, the CDR3 reads TGTGCCAGCAGTGCGCAACGGGACGCCTACGAGCAGTACTTC.